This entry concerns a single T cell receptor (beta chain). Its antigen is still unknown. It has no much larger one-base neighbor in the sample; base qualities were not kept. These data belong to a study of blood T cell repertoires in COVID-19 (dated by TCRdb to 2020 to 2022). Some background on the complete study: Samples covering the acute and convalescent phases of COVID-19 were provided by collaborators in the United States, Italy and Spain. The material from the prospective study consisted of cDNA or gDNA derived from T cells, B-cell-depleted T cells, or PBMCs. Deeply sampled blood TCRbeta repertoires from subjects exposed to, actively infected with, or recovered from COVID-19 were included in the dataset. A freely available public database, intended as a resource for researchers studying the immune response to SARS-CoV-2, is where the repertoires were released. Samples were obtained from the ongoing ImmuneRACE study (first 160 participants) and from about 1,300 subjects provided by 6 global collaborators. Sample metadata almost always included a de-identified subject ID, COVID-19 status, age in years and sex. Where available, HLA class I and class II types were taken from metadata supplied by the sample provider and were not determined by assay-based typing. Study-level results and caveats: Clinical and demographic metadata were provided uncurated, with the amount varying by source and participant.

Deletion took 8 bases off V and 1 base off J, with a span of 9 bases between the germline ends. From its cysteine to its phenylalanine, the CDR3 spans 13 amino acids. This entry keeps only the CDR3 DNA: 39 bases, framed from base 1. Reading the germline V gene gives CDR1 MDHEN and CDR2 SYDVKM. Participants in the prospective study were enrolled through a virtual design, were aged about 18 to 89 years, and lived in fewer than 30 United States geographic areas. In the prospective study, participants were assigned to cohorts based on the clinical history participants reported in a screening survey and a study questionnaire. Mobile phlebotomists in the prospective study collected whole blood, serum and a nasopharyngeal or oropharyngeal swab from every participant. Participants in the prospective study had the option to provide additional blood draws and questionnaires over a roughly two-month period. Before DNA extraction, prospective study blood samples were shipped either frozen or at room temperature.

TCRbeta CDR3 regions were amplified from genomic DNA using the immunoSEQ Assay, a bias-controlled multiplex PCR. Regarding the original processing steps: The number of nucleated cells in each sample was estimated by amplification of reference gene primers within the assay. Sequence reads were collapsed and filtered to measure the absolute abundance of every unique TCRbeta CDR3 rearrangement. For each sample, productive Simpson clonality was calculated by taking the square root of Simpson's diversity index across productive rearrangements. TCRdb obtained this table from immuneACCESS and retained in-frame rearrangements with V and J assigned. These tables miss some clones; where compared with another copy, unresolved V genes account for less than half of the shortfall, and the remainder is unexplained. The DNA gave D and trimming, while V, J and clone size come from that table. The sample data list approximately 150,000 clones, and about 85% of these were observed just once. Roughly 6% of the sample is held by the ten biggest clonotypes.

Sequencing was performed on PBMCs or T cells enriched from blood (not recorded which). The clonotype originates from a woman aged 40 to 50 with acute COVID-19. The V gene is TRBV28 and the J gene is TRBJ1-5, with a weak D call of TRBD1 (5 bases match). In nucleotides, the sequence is TGTGCCAGCGGGGGGGACAGCAATCAGCCCCAGCATTTT. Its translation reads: CASGGDSNQPQHF. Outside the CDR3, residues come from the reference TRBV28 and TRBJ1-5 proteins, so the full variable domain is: DVKVTQSSRYLVKRTGEKVFLECVQDMDHENMFWYRQDPGLGLRLIYFSYDVKMKEKGDIPEGYSVSREKKERFSLILESASTNQTSMYLCASGGDSNQPQHFGDGTRLSIL.